A selection of T cell receptor beta chains follows, all from one sample in a study of T cell responses to AZD1222 COVID-19 vaccine. Generated by immunoSEQ multiplex PCR, the TCRdb table keeps only in-frame clones and is missing some. The table records some 200,000 clones, roughly 94% of them present only once. Sequences were derived from peripheral blood, sampled 28 days after the second dose of the MenACWY control vaccine. The receptors originated from an adult who received the MenACWY meningococcal vaccine as a control. Each CDR3 is given with its conserved first and last residue. D genes are given only for firm matches. The listing skips clone size in some rows; elsewhere it reads once, few, many or a size class.

once | TRBJ1-1 | . | TRBV28 | TGTGCCAGCAGGCCCCCACCCGCGGGGATGAACACTGAAGCTTTCTTT | CASRPPPAGMNTEAFF
. | TRBJ1-3 | . | TRBV30 | TGTGCCTGGAGTGGGCAGACTACTGGAAACACCATATATTTT | CAWSGQTTGNTIYF
. | TRBJ1-4 | . | TRBV28 | TGTGCCAGCAGTTTACAAGCAACTAATGAAAAACTGTTTTTT | CASSLQATNEKLFF
few | TRBJ2-1 | TRBD1 | TRBV29-1 | TGCAGCGTTGAAGTTGGACAGGGTATGGGGAATGAGCAGTTCTTC | CSVEVGQGMGNEQFF
. | TRBJ2-3 | TRBD1 | TRBV19 | TGTGCCAGTAGTATCTGGACAGGGGCCACAGATACGCAGTATTTT | CASSIWTGATDTQYF
. | TRBJ1-1 | . | TRBV7-3 | TGTGCCAGCAGCTTAAGCGGGGGAGGAAGCCCTGAAGCTTTCTTT | CASSLSGGGSPEAFF
. | TRBJ2-1 | . | TRBV7-9 | TGTGCCAGCAGCTTAGGGGCGGGACCCAAACGGCGGGATGAGCAGTTCTTC | CASSLGAGPKRRDEQFF
. | TRBJ1-1 | . | TRBV5-4 | TGTGCCAGCAGCTTGACAGGGAGCCCCACTGAAGCTTTCTTT | CASSLTGSPTEAFF
. | TRBJ1-2 | . | TRBV6-1 | TGTGCCAGCAGTGATAACAGGAAAAGGGGTGGCTACACCTTC | CASSDNRKRGGYTF
. | TRBJ2-1 | . | TRBV10-3 | TGTGCCATCAGTGAGGACAGACAGAATGAGCAGTTCTTC | CAISEDRQNEQFF
. | TRBJ1-5 | . | TRBV6-5 | TGTGCCAGCAGTTCCTCAGGGACCAATCAGCCCCAGCATTTT | CASSSSGTNQPQHF
. | TRBJ2-3 | TRBD2 | TRBV6-5 | TGTGCCAGCAGTACACCTAGCGGGGGCGATACGCAGTATTTT | CASSTPSGGDTQYF
. | TRBJ1-5 | . | TRBV6-5 | TGTGCCAGCAGCTCTAGGGACGGACGCAATCAGCCCCAGCATTTT | CASSSRDGRNQPQHF
few | TRBJ2-7 | . | TRBV7-2 | TGTGCCAGCAGCTTAATCGTAGGACGTCGCGACGCAGGAGGTGAGCAGTACTTC | CASSLIVGRRDAGGEQYF
. | TRBJ2-2 | . | TRBV5-1 | TGCGCCAGCAGCCCGGAGGTCGGGTCCGGGACCGGGGAGCTGTTTTTT | CASSPEVGSGTGELFF
. | TRBJ1-2 | . | TRBV5-6 | TGTGCCAGCAGCTTGGGCCCGAACTATGGCTACACCTTC | CASSLGPNYGYTF
. | TRBJ2-7 | . | TRBV2 | TGTGCCAGCACTGGGTCAAGTGTACACTACGAGCAGTACTTC | CASTGSSVHYEQYF
. | TRBJ2-1 | TRBD2 | TRBV9 | TGTGCCAGCAGCGTGGGCGGAGACGGGGGGGCCTATGAGCAGTTCTTC | CASSVGGDGGAYEQFF
. | TRBJ2-3 | . | TRBV28 | TGTGCGACGGCCCCACCTAGCACAGATACGCAGTATTTT | CATAPPSTDTQYF
. | TRBJ1-4 | . | TRBV28 | TGTGCCAGCACCCTGGATGGGCTGCCGCCCGAAAAACTGTTTTTT | CASTLDGLPPEKLFF
few | TRBJ2-6 | . | TRBV7-9 | TGTGCCAGCAGCTCAGAAACAGTCTCTGGGGCCAACGTCCTGACTTTC | CASSSETVSGANVLTF
. | TRBJ1-6 | TRBD1 | TRBV6-2/TRBV6-3 | TGTGCCAGCAGTCCATACCGGGGACAGGGGGTGTACAATTCACCCCTCCACTTT | CASSPYRGQGVYNSPLHF
once | TRBJ2-3 | TRBD2 | TRBV6-2/TRBV6-3 | TGTGCCAGCAGTTACGTCCCTTCTAGCGGGGGGAAGGATACGCAGTATTTT | CASSYVPSSGGKDTQYF
. | TRBJ1-1 | . | TRBV2 | TGTGCCAGCAGTGAAGCGGCAGGGGCCACTGAAGCTTTCTTT | CASSEAAGATEAFF
. | TRBJ2-7 | TRBD1 | TRBV24-1 | TGTGCCACCAGTGAGCGGGCCGGGACAGGGCGGTACGAGCAGTACTTC | CATSERAGTGRYEQYF
. | TRBJ2-7 | . | TRBV6-2/TRBV6-3 | TGTGCCAGCAGTTACCCCGGGACTCTCGAGCAGTACTTC | CASSYPGTLEQYF
. | TRBJ2-3 | . | TRBV6-4 | TGTGCCAGCAGTGACTCAGACAGTGCCGCAGATACGCAGTATTTT | CASSDSDSAADTQYF
. | TRBJ2-3 | . | TRBV6-1 | TGTGCCAGCAGTGAGGTCAGGGTCACAGATACGCAGTATTTT | CASSEVRVTDTQYF
. | TRBJ1-5 | . | TRBV7-2 | TGTGCCAGCAGCTTCGGATCCCAGCCCCAGCATTTT | CASSFGSQPQHF
. | TRBJ2-4 | TRBD1 | TRBV28 | TGTGCCAGCAGTCCAGGGGGCTCGGCCAAAAACATTCAGTACTTC | CASSPGGSAKNIQYF
. | TRBJ2-7 | . | TRBV5-1 | TGCGCCAGCAGCTTCGGGCGCGAGCAGTACTTC | CASSFGREQYF
. | TRBJ1-2 | . | TRBV10-2 | TGCGCCAGCAGTGAGGGGGATGGCTACACCTTC | CASSEGDGYTF
. | TRBJ2-2 | . | TRBV10-3 | TGTGCCATCAGTGAGTCGACGGTAGCGGCCGGGGAGCTGTTTTTT | CAISESTVAAGELFF
. | TRBJ1-2 | TRBD1 | TRBV9 | TGTGCCAGCAGCACCGGGACAGGAGGCTACACCTTC | CASSTGTGGYTF
. | TRBJ2-2 | TRBD1 | TRBV7-6 | TGTGCCAGCAGCTTAGTAGCTGGACAGGGGGCGCGGACCGGGGAGCTGTTTTTT | CASSLVAGQGARTGELFF
. | TRBJ1-1 | . | TRBV18 | TGTGCCAGCTCACCTCAGGGATCCACTGAAGCTTTCTTT | CASSPQGSTEAFF
. | TRBJ1-3 | . | TRBV19 | TGTGCCAGTAGTATCCCGGTTGGCTCTGGAAACACCATATATTTT | CASSIPVGSGNTIYF
. | TRBJ1-3 | . | TRBV30 | TGTGCCTGGAGTGTAGTTGTGAACACCATATATTTT | CAWSVVVNTIYF
. | TRBJ2-5 | . | TRBV6-1 | TGTGCCAGCAGTGAATGGGGCGTGACAGGCGAACAAGAGACCCAGTACTTC | CASSEWGVTGEQETQYF
. | TRBJ1-5 | . | TRBV6-1 | TGTGCCAGCAGTGAACAGGGGAAGGATCAGCCCCAGCATTTT | CASSEQGKDQPQHF
. | TRBJ2-1 | . | TRBV7-9 | TGTGCCAGCAGCTTAAGTGTGGCTATCTCCTACAATGAGCAGTTCTTC | CASSLSVAISYNEQFF
. | TRBJ2-7 | . | TRBV7-2 | TGTGCCAGCAGCTTAGCGATGGGGATGACCTACGAGCAGTACTTC | CASSLAMGMTYEQYF
. | TRBJ1-1 | . | TRBV5-1 | TGCGCCAGCAGCCAGGCGGGGACCATGAACACTGAAGCTTTCTTT | CASSQAGTMNTEAFF
. | TRBJ2-3 | . | TRBV6-2/TRBV6-3 | TGTGCCAGCAGTCATAAGGAACAGGTCACAGATACGCAGTATTTT | CASSHKEQVTDTQYF
. | TRBJ2-3 | . | TRBV27 | TGTGCCAGCAGGTCCTTGGCAGCTCCTCGAGATACGCAGTATTTT | CASRSLAAPRDTQYF
. | TRBJ2-5 | . | TRBV29-1 | TGCAGCGTTTCCTTAGTCGGAGAGACCCAGTACTTC | CSVSLVGETQYF
. | TRBJ1-6 | . | TRBV28 | TGTGCCAGCACCTTAGGAATCCATTCACCCCTCCACTTT | CASTLGIHSPLHF
. | TRBJ2-5 | TRBD1 | TRBV2 | TGTGCCAGCAGAGAGACAGGGGGGCAAGAGACCCAGTACTTC | CASRETGGQETQYF